The present T cell receptor beta chain was sequenced within a study of T cells in Graves' hyperthyroidism and ophthalmopathy. About the study: Peripheral blood draws took place at initial diagnosis, ahead of any treatment.

TCR beta CDR3 regions were amplified from RNA. A set of HTBI primers served as the primers for a first-round RT-PCR of the TCR CDR3. TCRdb processed the multiplex PCR reads anew with MiXCR; each CDR3 protein has one entry. The sample lists more than 500,000 distinct CDR3 sequences, roughly a sixth occurring once. After removal of 4 bases from V and 4 bases from J, the junction contained 6 bases not matched to a gene. Germline V CDR1 and CDR2: SGHRS, YFSETQ. CDR3 length: 15 amino acids. Notes on the study in general: Researchers report that a 13 V-J model separated ophthalmopathy from stable hyperthyroidism. Prediction of ophthalmopathy progression came a median about 6 months pre-onset.

This clonotype was counted only a few times. Its specificity is unknown. The receptor was derived from a woman in her twenties or thirties with Graves' ophthalmopathy. V gene TRBV5-1 combines with J gene TRBJ2-5; 11 nucleotides align to TRBD2. Sequenced sample: blood. The DNA for the CDR3 is TGCGCCAGCAGCGCGACGGGACTAGCGGCAGAGACCCAGTACTTC. Translated: CASSATGLAAETQYF.